This T cell receptor beta chain was obtained from a study of identical twins. General study points: Beta out-of-frame sequences showed weaker excess twin sharing. Insertion counts were lower in abundant cord blood beta clonotypes, a trend that memory repertoires did not show.

The CDR3 is 16 residues long. CDR1 is SGHTA and CDR2 is FQGNSA in the germline V gene. Trimming removed 5 bases from V and 1 base from J; junction bases left unmatched: 9. In this sample, this clonotype turned up a few times. Its specificity is unknown. A universal primer site was added by template switching, and unique molecular identifiers were carried by the cDNA. TCRdb reprocessed the 5' RACE reads via MiXCR and lists one record per CDR3 protein. The sample includes 500,000 to 650,000 distinct CDR3 sequences, about 7.1% seen only once; the top ten take 1.5% to 2%. This same sample was also part of a study on yellow fever vaccine responses in identical twins. That work states: Twin vaccine T cell responses reportedly seemed partly convergent, partly personalized.

The chain employs TRBV7-2 and TRBJ2-5; 8 bases are a match to TRBD2. The sample was PBMCs. This TCR came from a woman younger than 35 in good health. The CDR3 spells CASSPERGLLQETQYF. The CDR3 DNA reads TGTGCCAGCAGCCCGGAGCGGGGGCTCCTCCAAGAGACCCAGTACTTC.